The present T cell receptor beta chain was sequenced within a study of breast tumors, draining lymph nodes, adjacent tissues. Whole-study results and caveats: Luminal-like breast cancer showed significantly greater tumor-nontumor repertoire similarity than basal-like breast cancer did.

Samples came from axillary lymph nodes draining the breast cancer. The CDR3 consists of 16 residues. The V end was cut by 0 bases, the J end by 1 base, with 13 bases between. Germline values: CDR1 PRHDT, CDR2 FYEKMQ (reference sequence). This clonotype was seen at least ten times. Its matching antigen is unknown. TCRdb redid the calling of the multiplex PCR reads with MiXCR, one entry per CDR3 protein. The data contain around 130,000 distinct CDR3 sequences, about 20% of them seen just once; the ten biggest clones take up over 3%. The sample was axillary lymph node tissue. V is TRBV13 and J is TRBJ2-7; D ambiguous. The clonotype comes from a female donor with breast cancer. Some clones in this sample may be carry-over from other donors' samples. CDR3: CASSLGCWLFSYEQYF. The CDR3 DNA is TGTGCCAGCAGCTTAGGTTGCTGGCTATTTTCCTACGAGCAGTACTTC.